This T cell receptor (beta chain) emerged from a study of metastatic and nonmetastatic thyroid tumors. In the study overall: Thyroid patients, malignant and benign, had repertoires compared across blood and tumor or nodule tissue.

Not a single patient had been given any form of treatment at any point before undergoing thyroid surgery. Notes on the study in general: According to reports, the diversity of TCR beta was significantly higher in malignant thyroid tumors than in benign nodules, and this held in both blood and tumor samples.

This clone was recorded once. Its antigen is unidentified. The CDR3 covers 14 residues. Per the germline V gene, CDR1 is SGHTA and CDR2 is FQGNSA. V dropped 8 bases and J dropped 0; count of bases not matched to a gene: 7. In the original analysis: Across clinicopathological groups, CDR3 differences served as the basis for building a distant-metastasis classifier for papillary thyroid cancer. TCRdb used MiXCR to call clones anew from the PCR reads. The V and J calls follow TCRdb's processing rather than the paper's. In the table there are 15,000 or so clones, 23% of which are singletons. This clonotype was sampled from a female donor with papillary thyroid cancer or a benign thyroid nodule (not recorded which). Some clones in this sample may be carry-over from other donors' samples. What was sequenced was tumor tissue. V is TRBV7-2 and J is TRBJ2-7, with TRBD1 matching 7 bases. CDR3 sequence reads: CASLTGFSSYEQYF. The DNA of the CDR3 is TGTGCCAGCCTGACAGGGTTCAGCTCCTACGAGCAGTACTTC.